This TCR beta chain was retrieved from a study of shared clonotypes between healthy human individuals. Study outcomes and limitations: Larger estimated richness was generally recorded for naive subsets relative to memory subsets.

The table came from immunoSEQ multiplex PCR; TCRdb's copy has only in-frame clones and leaves some out. Here the sample spans some 500,000 clones, 90% to 97% being singletons. A remark on this clone: Its antigen is unknown.

The V and J ends lost 4 bases and 2 bases, in that order; junction bases with no gene match: 9. The CDR3 is made up of 15 amino acids. The germline CDR1 and CDR2 sequences are SGHRS and YFSETQ. This TCR came from a woman between 25 and 40 years old in good health. The sample comprised naive CD4+ T cells sorted from blood. Subset specified: CD45RA+ positively selected. V usage is TRBV5-1 and J usage is TRBJ2-7; TRBD1 matches at 7 bases. The CDR3 region is CASSAETGNAYEQYF. The CDR3 coding sequence is TGCGCCAGCAGCGCTGAGACAGGGAATGCCTACGAGCAGTACTTC.